A single sample is the source of the 2 T cell receptor beta chains below, sequenced in a study of blood T cell repertoires in COVID-19. Here immunoSEQ multiplex PCR was the method, and the copy in TCRdb shows in-frame clones only, minus some. Counted here are some 230,000 clones, 75% to 85% occurring once; the ten biggest clones make up about 8%. Specimen: peripheral blood. These TCRs come from a woman between 45 and 60 years old with acute or convalescent COVID-19.

V and J are TRBV24-1 and TRBJ1-2; no firm D call. There are 14 residues in the CDR3. V lost 7 bases, J lost 8 bases, and 19 bases lay in between. Germline CDR1 and CDR2: KGHDR and SFDVKD. CDR3 coding DNA: TGTGCCACCAGCGGAGATTCGGCTGTATCCGGCTACACCTTC. It codes for CATSGDSAVSGYTF.

This CDR3 reads CASSPRSGGFGYTF. As DNA, the CDR3 is TGTGCCAGCAGTCCCCGTTCGGGGGGCTTTGGCTACACCTTC. This rearrangement joins TRBV28 to TRBJ1-2; perhaps TRBD1 as D (6 bases). Trimming took off 5 bases at V and 7 bases at J, with 17 bases between the two ends. There are 14 residues in the CDR3. CDR1 MDHEN and CDR2 SYDVKM come from the germline V gene.